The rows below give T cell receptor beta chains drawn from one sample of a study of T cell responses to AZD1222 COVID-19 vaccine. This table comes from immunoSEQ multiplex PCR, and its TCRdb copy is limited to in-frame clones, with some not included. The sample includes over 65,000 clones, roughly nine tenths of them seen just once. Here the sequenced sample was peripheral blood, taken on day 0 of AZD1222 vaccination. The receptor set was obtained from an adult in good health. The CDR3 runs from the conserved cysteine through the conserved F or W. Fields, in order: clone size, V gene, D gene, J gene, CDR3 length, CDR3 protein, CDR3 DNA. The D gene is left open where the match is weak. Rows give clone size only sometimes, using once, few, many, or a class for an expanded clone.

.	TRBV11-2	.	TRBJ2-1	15	CASSLERGGGAEQFF	TGTGCCAGCAGCTTAGAACGGGGAGGGGGAGCTGAGCAGTTCTTC
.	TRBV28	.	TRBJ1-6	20	CASSDPGQGRVSSYNSPLHF	TGTGCCAGCAGCGATCCGGGCCAGGGTCGTGTGAGCTCCTATAATTCACCCCTCCACTTT
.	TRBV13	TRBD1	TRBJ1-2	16	CASSLGGPGQPYGYTF	TGTGCCAGCAGCTTAGGGGGGCCGGGACAGCCCTATGGCTACACCTTC
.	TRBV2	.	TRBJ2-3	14	CASSDGGATDTQYF	TGTGCCAGCAGTGACGGAGGGGCGACAGATACGCAGTATTTT
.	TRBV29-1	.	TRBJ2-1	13	CSARGGMSNEQFF	TGCAGCGCACGAGGAGGCATGAGCAATGAGCAGTTCTTC
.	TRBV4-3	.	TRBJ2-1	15	CASSHLDGPGNEQFF	TGCGCCAGCAGCCACCTGGACGGTCCGGGCAATGAGCAGTTCTTC
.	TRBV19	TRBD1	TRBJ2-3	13	CASSGQGEDTQYF	TGTGCCAGTAGTGGGCAGGGGGAAGATACGCAGTATTTT
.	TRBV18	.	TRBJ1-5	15	CASSPDRHSNQPQHF	TGTGCCAGCTCACCCGACAGACATAGCAATCAGCCCCAGCATTTT
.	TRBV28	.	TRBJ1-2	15	CASSSGGADSYGYTF	TGTGCCAGCAGTTCCGGGGGGGCTGATAGCTATGGCTACACCTTC
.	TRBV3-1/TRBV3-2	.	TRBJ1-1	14	CASSQEQVNTEAFF	TGTGCCAGCAGCCAAGAACAGGTCAACACTGAAGCTTTCTTT
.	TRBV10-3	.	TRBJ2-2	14	CAISESRNTGELFF	TGTGCCATCAGTGAGTCCAGGAACACCGGGGAGCTGTTTTTT
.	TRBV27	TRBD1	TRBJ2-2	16	CASSVTGTANTGELFF	TGTGCCAGCAGTGTAACCGGGACAGCCAACACCGGGGAGCTGTTTTTT
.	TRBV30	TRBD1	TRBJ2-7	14	CAWSVGRGTYEQYF	TGTGCCTGGAGTGTGGGCAGGGGGACCTACGAGCAGTACTTC
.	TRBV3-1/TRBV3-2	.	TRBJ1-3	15	CASSQTPASGNTIYF	TGTGCCAGCAGCCAAACGCCGGCCTCTGGAAACACCATATATTTT
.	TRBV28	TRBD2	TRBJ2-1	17	CASSKNPIAGGPNEQFF	TGTGCCAGCAGTAAAAACCCAATAGCGGGGGGGCCGAACGAGCAGTTCTTC
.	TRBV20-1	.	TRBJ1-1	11	CSAREGLEAFF	TGCAGTGCTAGAGAAGGGTTGGAAGCTTTCTTT
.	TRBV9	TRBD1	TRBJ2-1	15	CASSPGQPSYNEQFF	TGTGCCAGCAGCCCGGGACAGCCCTCCTACAATGAGCAGTTCTTC
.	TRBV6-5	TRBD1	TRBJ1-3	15	CASSYERGPGNTIYF	TGTGCCAGCAGTTACGAGAGGGGGCCTGGAAACACCATATATTTT
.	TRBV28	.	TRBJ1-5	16	CASSFSGAFSNQPQHF	TGTGCCAGCAGTTTTTCAGGGGCGTTCAGCAATCAGCCCCAGCATTTT
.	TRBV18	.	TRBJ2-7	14	CASSPRRNSYEQYF	TGTGCCAGCTCACCACGGCGGAACTCCTACGAGCAGTACTTC
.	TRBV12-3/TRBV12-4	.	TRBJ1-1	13	CASTPYKNTEAFF	TGTGCCAGCACCCCATATAAAAACACTGAAGCTTTCTTT
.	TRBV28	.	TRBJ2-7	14	CASSLRSGVYEQYF	TGTGCCAGCAGTTTAAGGTCAGGGGTCTACGAGCAGTACTTC
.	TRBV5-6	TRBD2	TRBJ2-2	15	CASSPGLVRTGELFF	TGTGCCAGCAGCCCCGGACTAGTAAGGACCGGGGAGCTGTTTTTT
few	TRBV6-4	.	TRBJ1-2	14	CASRWDEVICGYTF	TGTGCCAGCAGATGGGACGAGGTTATATGCGGCTACACCTTC
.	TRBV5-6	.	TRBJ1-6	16	CASSLRDTSNNSPLHF	TGTGCCAGCAGCTTGAGGGACACAAGCAATAATTCACCCCTCCACTTT
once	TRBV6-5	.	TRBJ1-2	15	CASSYPRGGHYGYTF	TGTGCCAGCAGTTACCCCCGGGGAGGGCACTATGGCTACACCTTC
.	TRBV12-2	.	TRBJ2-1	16	CASRLAFGSHRDEQFF	TGTGCAAGTCGCTTAGCGTTCGGATCCCATAGGGATGAGCAGTTCTTC
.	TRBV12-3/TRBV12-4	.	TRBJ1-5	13	CASSTLGRWPQHF	TGTGCCAGCAGCACCCTGGGACGTTGGCCCCAGCATTTT
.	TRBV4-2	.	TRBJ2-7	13	CASSQDLRYEQYF	TGTGCCAGCAGCCAGGACCTCAGATACGAGCAGTACTTC
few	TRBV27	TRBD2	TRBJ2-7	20	CASSPKAGASQNTRLYEQYF	TGTGCCAGCAGTCCCAAAGCGGGGGCCAGCCAAAACACCCGCCTTTACGAGCAGTACTTC